These T cell receptor beta chains were read from a single sample in a study of cytomegalovirus exposure and HLA in healthy donors. Clones were read by immunoSEQ multiplex PCR, and TCRdb kept only the in-frame ones, dropping some. The repertoire holds 130,000 to 150,000 clones, with approximately 79% as singletons. The sample was PBMCs. All receptors derive from a man in his late teens or twenties in good health and CMV-seropositive. The CDR3 runs from the conserved cysteine through the conserved F or W. A D gene is named only where the DNA matches it firmly. Expanded clones are given a class, and other clones once, few, many or no size at all.

D gene: TRBD1; J gene: TRBJ1-2; CDR3 length: 17; clone size: NA; V gene: TRBV30; CDR3 DNA: TGTGCCTGGAGTGAAGAATATCGGACAGGGATGGGCTATGGCTACACCTTC; CDR3 protein: CAWSEEYRTGMGYGYTF
D gene: NA; J gene: TRBJ1-6; CDR3 length: 15; clone size: NA; V gene: TRBV7-2; CDR3 DNA: TGTGCCTCCCGGGGCCCGGGGGTCAGTAATTCACCCCTCCACTTT; CDR3 protein: CASRGPGVSNSPLHF
D gene: NA; J gene: TRBJ2-3; CDR3 length: 15; clone size: NA; V gene: TRBV12-5; CDR3 DNA: TGTGCTAGTGGTTTGGGTTCAGTGAACACAGATACGCAGTATTTT; CDR3 protein: CASGLGSVNTDTQYF
D gene: TRBD1; J gene: TRBJ2-4; CDR3 length: 15; clone size: NA; V gene: TRBV2; CDR3 DNA: TGTGCCAGCACCCCGGAGGTGGGACAGGGTAGCATTCAGTACTTC; CDR3 protein: CASTPEVGQGSIQYF
D gene: NA; J gene: TRBJ1-2; CDR3 length: 13; clone size: many; V gene: TRBV2; CDR3 DNA: TGTGCCAGCAGTGAGTCCAGGGTTGATGGCTACACCTTC; CDR3 protein: CASSESRVDGYTF
D gene: TRBD2; J gene: TRBJ2-1; CDR3 length: 15; clone size: NA; V gene: TRBV7-2; CDR3 DNA: TGTGCCAGCAGCCGTAGCGGGACCTCCTACAATGAGCAGTTCTTC; CDR3 protein: CASSRSGTSYNEQFF
D gene: NA; J gene: TRBJ2-5; CDR3 length: 14; clone size: NA; V gene: TRBV11-2; CDR3 DNA: TGTGCCAGCTCTATAGCGACAGGCTTTGAGACCCAGTACTTC; CDR3 protein: CASSIATGFETQYF
D gene: TRBD2; J gene: TRBJ2-1; CDR3 length: 15; clone size: NA; V gene: TRBV11-2; CDR3 DNA: TGTGCCAGCAGCTTTTCGGGACTAGTAAGCAATGAGCAGTTCTTC; CDR3 protein: CASSFSGLVSNEQFF
D gene: NA; J gene: TRBJ2-7; CDR3 length: 12; clone size: NA; V gene: TRBV6-6; CDR3 DNA: TGTGCCAGCAAAGGGGTCCCCTACGAGCAGTACTTC; CDR3 protein: CASKGVPYEQYF
D gene: TRBD1; J gene: TRBJ1-6; CDR3 length: 15; clone size: few; V gene: TRBV19; CDR3 DNA: TGTGCCAGTAGGGAGTCCGGGACAGGATCTTCACCCCTCCACTTT; CDR3 protein: CASRESGTGSSPLHF
D gene: NA; J gene: TRBJ1-3; CDR3 length: 14; clone size: NA; V gene: TRBV18; CDR3 DNA: TGTGCCAGCTCACCTGACAGCTCTGGAAACACCATATATTTT; CDR3 protein: CASSPDSSGNTIYF
D gene: NA; J gene: TRBJ2-1; CDR3 length: 11; clone size: few; V gene: TRBV6-1; CDR3 DNA: TGTGCCAGCAGGGAGTACAATGAGCAGTTCTTC; CDR3 protein: CASREYNEQFF
D gene: NA; J gene: TRBJ1-5; CDR3 length: 12; clone size: NA; V gene: TRBV7-2; CDR3 DNA: TGTGCCAGCAGCTTCAGGAATCAGCCCCAGCATTTT; CDR3 protein: CASSFRNQPQHF
D gene: NA; J gene: TRBJ1-5; CDR3 length: 18; clone size: NA; V gene: TRBV7-2; CDR3 DNA: TGTGCCAGCAGCTCCCGGGGGGCGGAATTCCTCAGCAATCAGCCCCAGCATTTT; CDR3 protein: CASSSRGAEFLSNQPQHF
D gene: NA; J gene: TRBJ1-4; CDR3 length: 14; clone size: NA; V gene: TRBV7-9; CDR3 DNA: TGTGCCAGCAGCTACGGACAGCTTAATGAAAAACTGTTTTTT; CDR3 protein: CASSYGQLNEKLFF
D gene: TRBD2; J gene: TRBJ2-5; CDR3 length: 16; clone size: once; V gene: TRBV11-2; CDR3 DNA: TGTGCCAGCAGCTCCCGAGCTAGCGGGGTATTGGAGACCCAGTACTTC; CDR3 protein: CASSSRASGVLETQYF
D gene: TRBD1; J gene: TRBJ1-2; CDR3 length: 14; clone size: NA; V gene: TRBV7-2; CDR3 DNA: TGTGCCATGTCGGAGGAGACAGGGCCCTATGGCTACACCTTC; CDR3 protein: CAMSEETGPYGYTF
D gene: TRBD1; J gene: TRBJ1-4; CDR3 length: 17; clone size: NA; V gene: TRBV9; CDR3 DNA: TGTGCCAGCAGCGTAGGGACAGGGGGAAGGGCTAATGAAAAACTGTTTTTT; CDR3 protein: CASSVGTGGRANEKLFF
D gene: TRBD1; J gene: TRBJ1-2; CDR3 length: 13; clone size: NA; V gene: TRBV7-8; CDR3 DNA: TGTGCCAGCAGCGTGGACAGGCTGTATGGCTACACCTTC; CDR3 protein: CASSVDRLYGYTF
D gene: NA; J gene: TRBJ1-4; CDR3 length: 14; clone size: once; V gene: TRBV6-6; CDR3 DNA: TGTGCCAGCAGTTTGTGGCAGTCTAATGAAAAACTGTTTTTT; CDR3 protein: CASSLWQSNEKLFF
D gene: NA; J gene: TRBJ2-1; CDR3 length: 12; clone size: few; V gene: TRBV15; CDR3 DNA: TGTGCCACCAGCAGGGCGGGGCGTGAGCAGTTCTTC; CDR3 protein: CATSRAGREQFF
D gene: NA; J gene: TRBJ1-1; CDR3 length: 14; clone size: NA; V gene: TRBV2; CDR3 DNA: TGTGCCAGCAGTGGCCCGGCCGGGGGCACTGAAGCTTTCTTT; CDR3 protein: CASSGPAGGTEAFF
D gene: NA; J gene: TRBJ2-2; CDR3 length: 13; clone size: NA; V gene: TRBV27; CDR3 DNA: TGTGCCAGCAGTCCCAGGAACACCGGGGAGCTGTTTTTT; CDR3 protein: CASSPRNTGELFF
D gene: NA; J gene: TRBJ1-2; CDR3 length: 13; clone size: NA; V gene: TRBV2; CDR3 DNA: TGTGCCAGCAGCCCTGAACGCGGGGTTGGCTACACCTTC; CDR3 protein: CASSPERGVGYTF
D gene: NA; J gene: TRBJ1-1; CDR3 length: 10; clone size: NA; V gene: TRBV12-5; CDR3 DNA: TGTGCTAGTGGCGACACTGAAGCTTTCTTT; CDR3 protein: CASGDTEAFF
D gene: TRBD2; J gene: TRBJ2-3; CDR3 length: 16; clone size: NA; V gene: TRBV27; CDR3 DNA: TGTGCCAGCATTAAGATAGCGGGGGGAACGTCAGATACGCAGTATTTT; CDR3 protein: CASIKIAGGTSDTQYF
D gene: NA; J gene: TRBJ1-5; CDR3 length: 15; clone size: NA; V gene: TRBV6-6; CDR3 DNA: TGTGCCAGCAGTTACCGGCCCCGAGGCGATCAGCCCCAGCATTTT; CDR3 protein: CASSYRPRGDQPQHF
D gene: TRBD2; J gene: TRBJ2-5; CDR3 length: 16; clone size: NA; V gene: TRBV5-4; CDR3 DNA: TGTGCCAGCAGCTTGGCCGGCGAAGCGGGGGTAGAGACCCAGTACTTC; CDR3 protein: CASSLAGEAGVETQYF
D gene: NA; J gene: TRBJ1-1; CDR3 length: 14; clone size: NA; V gene: TRBV11-2; CDR3 DNA: TGTGCCAGCAGCTTAGGCCAGGGAAACACTGAAGCTTTCTTT; CDR3 protein: CASSLGQGNTEAFF